This TCR beta chain comes out of a study of T cell repertoires in cytomegalovirus infection. The CDR3 has 12 residues. The ends were cut back, 1 base at V and 5 bases at J, with 2 bases in the middle. Germline CDR1 reads SGHVS; CDR2 reads FNYEAQ. MiXCR, applied by TCRdb to the reads, yields one record per CDR3 protein. This sample has about 470,000 distinct CDR3 sequences, with about two fifths found just once. About this clonotype: The antigen remains undetermined.

The gene calls are TRBV7-6 and TRBJ1-4; D remains ambiguous. This specimen was cultured PBMCs, taken from culture after CMV antigen stimulation. The TCR was taken from a human donor in good health (CMV status not recorded). Some clones in this sample may be carry-over from other donors' samples. The DNA for the CDR3 is TGTGCCAGCAGCTTAGTCAATGAAAAACTGTTTTTT. It translates to CASSLVNEKLFF.